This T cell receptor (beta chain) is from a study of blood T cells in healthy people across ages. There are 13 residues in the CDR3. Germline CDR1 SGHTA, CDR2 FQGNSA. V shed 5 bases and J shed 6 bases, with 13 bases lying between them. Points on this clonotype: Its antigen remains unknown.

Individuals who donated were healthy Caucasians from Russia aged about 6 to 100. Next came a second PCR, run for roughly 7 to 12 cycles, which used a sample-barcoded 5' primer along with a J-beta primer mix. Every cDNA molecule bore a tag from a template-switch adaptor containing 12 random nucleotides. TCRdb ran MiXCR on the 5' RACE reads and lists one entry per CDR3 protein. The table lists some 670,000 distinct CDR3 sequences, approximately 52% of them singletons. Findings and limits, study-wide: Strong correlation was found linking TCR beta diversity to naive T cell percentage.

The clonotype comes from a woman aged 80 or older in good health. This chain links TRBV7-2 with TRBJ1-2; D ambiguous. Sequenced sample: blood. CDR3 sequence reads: CASSPWTANGYTF. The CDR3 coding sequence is TGTGCCAGCAGCCCGTGGACGGCAAATGGCTACACCTTC.